This TCR beta chain emerged from a study of cytomegalovirus exposure and HLA in healthy donors. About the research overall: In an earlier analysis, around 120 million unique TCR beta sequences were found from some 200 million T cells. Study-level results: Researchers reported from a later analysis that most CMV-associated TCR beta chains appeared HLA-restricted. Sequence variants that were highly shared formed a cluster that was likely a sequencing artifact.

The PCR used 60 Vbeta and 13 Jbeta primers. The data were produced by immunoSEQ multiplex PCR, yet TCRdb's version contains in-frame clones alone and is incomplete. The sample includes roughly 120,000 clones, roughly three quarters of them seen just once. V lost 4 bases and J 0 bases, leaving 14 bases between the germline ends. CDR3 length equals 16 residues. Germline CDR1 is SGHKS and CDR2 is YYEKEE (reference sequence). Comment on this clone: The antigen remains unidentified.

At sampling all donors were nominally healthy, likely with unrecorded immune exposures. The source of this sequence is a woman in her twenties or thirties in good health and CMV-seronegative. The chain employs TRBV5-5 and TRBJ1-3; TRBD1 is a possible D gene (5 bases). The sample consisted of PBMCs. The CDR3 nucleotides are TGTGCCAGCAGCCCGGCGGGACCGATCTCTGGAAACACCATATATTTT. Its protein is CASSPAGPISGNTIYF. Drawing the rest from reference TRBV5-5 and TRBJ1-3, the complete variable domain is DAGVTQSPTHLIKTRGQQVTLRCSPISGHKSVSWYQQVLGQGPQFIFQYYEKEERGRGNFPDRFSARQFPNYSSELNVNALLLGDSALYLCASSPAGPISGNTIYFGEGSWLTVV.